The clone carrying this T cell receptor beta chain was seen a few times. The data stem from a study of T cell changes during pregnancy in multiple sclerosis. Libraries were prepared by immunoSEQ multiplex PCR; TCRdb keeps only in-frame clonotypes and omits some of them. There are roughly 72,000 clones in the sample; about 92% occur only once, and around 0.2% lies in the top ten. CDR1 is SNHLY and CDR2 is FYNNEI in the germline V gene. The CDR3 loop spans 14 amino acids. V was trimmed by 2 bases and J by 1 base, leaving 8 bases between them. This material consisted of CD4+ T cells from peripheral blood mononuclear cells, taken before pregnancy. The gene calls are TRBV2 and TRBJ1-1; no firm D call. The source is a female donor with multiple sclerosis, enrolled in a pregnancy study. CDR3 nucleotides: TGTGCCAGCAGTGAAAATGAGGGGAACACTGAAGCTTTCTTT. It encodes CASSENEGNTEAFF.